The clone carrying this TCR beta chain was found many times. Per germline, CDR1 SQVTM and CDR2 ANQGSEA. With 2 bases clipped from V and 6 bases from J, the junction kept 8 bases outside the gene matches. The CDR3 covers 14 residues. The data were obtained in a study of T cells in Graves' hyperthyroidism and ophthalmopathy. Aged 18 to 65, the patients had hyperthyroidism that was newly diagnosed and had lasted under 2 months. Diagnosis relied on clinical symptoms, serum thyroxine and TRAb, thyroid ultrasound and orbital computed tomography. Regions amplified from RNA transcripts were the TCR beta CDR3 regions. Using the HTBI primer set, a first-round RT-PCR was run on the TCR CDR3. From the multiplex PCR reads, TCRdb called clonotypes with MiXCR, one entry per CDR3 protein. Here the sample spans 600,000 or so distinct CDR3 sequences, 16% being singletons.

This sequence joins TRBV29-1 and TRBJ1-1; TRBD1 agrees at 8 bases. This sequence was found in a woman aged 25 to 39 with Graves' hyperthyroidism. Sequenced sample: blood. DNA of the CDR3: TGCAGCGTTGAAATAGACAGGGGAGGATCTGAAGCTTTCTTT. Protein product: CSVEIDRGGSEAFF.